This T cell receptor beta chain was sequenced for a study of T cell changes during pregnancy in multiple sclerosis. The germline gives CDR1 MDHEN, CDR2 SYDVKM. The CDR3 spans 12 residues. V was trimmed by 5 bases and J by 5 bases, leaving 10 bases between them. Some clones are missing from TCRdb's copy, which holds only in-frame ones; the method was immunoSEQ multiplex PCR. The sample carries just over 80,000 clones, roughly 96% recorded once. The rearrangement uses TRBV28 and TRBJ2-7; D is perhaps TRBD2 (5 bases). Sample: peripheral blood, taken in the second trimester of pregnancy. The receptor's source is a female donor with multiple sclerosis, enrolled in a pregnancy study. CDR3 sequence (DNA): TGTGCCAGCAGTCCACCCGGGGACGAGCAGTACTTC. This translates into CASSPPGDEQYF.